This T cell receptor (beta chain) was captured by sequencing in a study of blood T cells in healthy people across ages. The use of a sample-barcoded 5' primer and a J-beta primer mix characterized a second PCR of roughly 6 to 11 cycles. TCRdb called the 5' RACE reads again in MiXCR, with one record for every CDR3 protein. The sample includes roughly 2 million distinct CDR3 sequences, about 49% of them seen just once. This CDR3 spans 14 amino acids. Germline-derived CDR1 and CDR2 are SGHTA and FQGNSA. Trimming took 1 base from V and 4 from J, leaving 10 bases between them. Input material: blood. This chain links TRBV7-2 with TRBJ1-2; D is perhaps TRBD1 (5 bases). The origin of this receptor is a woman in her thirties or forties in good health. CDR3 protein: CASSLDWGGYGYTF. CDR3 nucleotide sequence: TGTGCCAGCAGCTTAGACTGGGGGGGCTATGGCTACACCTTC.